Listed below are T cell receptor beta chains from one sample, sequenced in a study of T cell responses to AZD1222 COVID-19 vaccine. Clones were sequenced by immunoSEQ multiplex PCR, and TCRdb holds only the in-frame ones, with some missing. Of 150,000 to 200,000 clones in the sample, roughly 92% were seen once. Material: peripheral blood, obtained on day 0 of AZD1222 vaccination. The receptor set was obtained from an adult in good health. Each CDR3 is given with its conserved first and last residue. The D gene is left open where the match is weak. Where a row states a size, it is once, few, many or the class of an expanded clone; other rows omit it.

size | D | J | V | DNA | CDR3
NA | NA | TRBJ2-6 | TRBV7-7 | TGTGCCAGCAGCCGCGACGCCACTGGGGCCAACGTCCTGACTTTC | CASSRDATGANVLTF
NA | NA | TRBJ2-7 | TRBV2 | TGTGCCAGCAGTTACCGTAACGAGCAGTACTTC | CASSYRNEQYF
NA | NA | TRBJ1-3 | TRBV4-1 | TGCGCCAGCAGCCAAGACCCTGGAAACACCATATATTTT | CASSQDPGNTIYF
NA | NA | TRBJ1-2 | TRBV11-2 | TGTGCCAGCAGCCCACTTAGGGTTGGCTACACCTTC | CASSPLRVGYTF
NA | NA | TRBJ2-3 | TRBV5-1 | TGCGCCAGCAGCTTGGCCACGCGGGGATATACAGATACGCAGTATTTT | CASSLATRGYTDTQYF
NA | NA | TRBJ1-4 | TRBV12-3/TRBV12-4 | TGTGCCAGCAGTGGGGTGAAACTGTTTTTT | CASSGVKLFF
NA | NA | TRBJ2-2 | TRBV6-5 | TGTGCCAGCAGAAAACAGGGATCGGTCGGGGAGCTGTTTTTT | CASRKQGSVGELFF
NA | NA | TRBJ2-3 | TRBV7-3 | TGTGCCAGCAGCTTAAAGGGCACAGATACGCAGTATTTT | CASSLKGTDTQYF
NA | NA | TRBJ2-7 | TRBV19 | TGTGCCAGTAGTACAGACTGGGGCGAGCAGTACTTC | CASSTDWGEQYF
NA | NA | TRBJ2-1 | TRBV6-5 | TGTGCCAGCAGTACAGGGGGCGGCGGGGGGACTGAGCAGTTCTTC | CASSTGGGGGTEQFF
NA | NA | TRBJ1-3 | TRBV12-3/TRBV12-4 | TGTGCCAGCAGGCCTTCAGGTGGAAACACCATATATTTT | CASRPSGGNTIYF
NA | NA | TRBJ1-5 | TRBV30 | TGTGCCTGGAGTAGGGGATCGGCTAGCAATCAGCCCCAGCATTTT | CAWSRGSASNQPQHF
NA | NA | TRBJ1-3 | TRBV2 | TGTGCCAGCAGCGGGGGAAACTCTGGAAACACCATATATTTT | CASSGGNSGNTIYF
NA | NA | TRBJ1-1 | TRBV28 | TGTGCCATCCGGGGAGGGGGTGAAGCTTTCTTT | CAIRGGGEAFF
once | NA | TRBJ1-1 | TRBV28 | TGTGCCAGCACAATAGGGACGTGGACTGAAGCTTTCTTT | CASTIGTWTEAFF
NA | TRBD1 | TRBJ1-1 | TRBV29-1 | TGCAGCGTTGCGGGACAGGCACACCCGGTCACTGAAGCTTTCTTT | CSVAGQAHPVTEAFF